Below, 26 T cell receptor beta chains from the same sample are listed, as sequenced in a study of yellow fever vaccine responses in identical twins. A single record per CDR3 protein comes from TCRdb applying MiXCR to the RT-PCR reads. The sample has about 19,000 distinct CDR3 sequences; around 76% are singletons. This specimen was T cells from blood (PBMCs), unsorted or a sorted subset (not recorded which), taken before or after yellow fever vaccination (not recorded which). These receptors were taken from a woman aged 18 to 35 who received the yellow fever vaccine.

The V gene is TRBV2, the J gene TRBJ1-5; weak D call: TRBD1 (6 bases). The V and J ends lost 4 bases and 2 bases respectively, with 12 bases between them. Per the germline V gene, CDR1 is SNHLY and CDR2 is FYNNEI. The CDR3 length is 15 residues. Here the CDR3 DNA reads TGTGCCAGCAGTGGGGGGGGGGCGGGCAATCAGCCCCAGCATTTT. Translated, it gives CASSGGGAGNQPQHF. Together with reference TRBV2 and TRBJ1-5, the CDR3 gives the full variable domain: EPEVTQTPSHQVTQMGQEVILRCVPISNHLYFYWYRQILGQKVEFLVSFYNNEISEKSEIFDDQFSVERPDGSNFTLKIRSTKLEDSAMYFCASSGGGAGNQPQHFGDGTRLSIL.

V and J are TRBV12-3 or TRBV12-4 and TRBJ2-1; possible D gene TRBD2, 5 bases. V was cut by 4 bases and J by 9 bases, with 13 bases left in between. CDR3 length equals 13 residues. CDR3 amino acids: CASSSGEGGEQFF. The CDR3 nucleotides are TGTGCCAGCAGTTCCGGGGAAGGCGGTGAGCAGTTCTTC.

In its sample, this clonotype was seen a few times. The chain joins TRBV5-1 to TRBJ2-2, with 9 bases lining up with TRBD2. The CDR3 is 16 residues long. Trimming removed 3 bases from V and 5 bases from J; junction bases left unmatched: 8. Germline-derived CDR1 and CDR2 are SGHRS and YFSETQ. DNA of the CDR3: TGCGCCAGCAGCTCCGGGTGGCTAGCGGGGACCGGGGAGCTGTTTTTT. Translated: CASSSGWLAGTGELFF.

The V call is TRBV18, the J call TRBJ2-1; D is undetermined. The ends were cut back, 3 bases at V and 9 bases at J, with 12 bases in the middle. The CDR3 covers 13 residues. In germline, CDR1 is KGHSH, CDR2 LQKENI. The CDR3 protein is CASSPVLGPEQFF. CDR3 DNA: TGTGCCAGCTCACCGGTTTTAGGCCCTGAGCAGTTCTTC.

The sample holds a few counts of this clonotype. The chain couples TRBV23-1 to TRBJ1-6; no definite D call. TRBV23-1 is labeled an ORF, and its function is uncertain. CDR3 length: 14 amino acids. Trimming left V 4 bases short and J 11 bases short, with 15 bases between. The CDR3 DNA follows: TGCGCCAGCAGTCTCCCCGGGTGGCCGGCACCCCTCCACTTT. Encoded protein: CASSLPGWPAPLHF.

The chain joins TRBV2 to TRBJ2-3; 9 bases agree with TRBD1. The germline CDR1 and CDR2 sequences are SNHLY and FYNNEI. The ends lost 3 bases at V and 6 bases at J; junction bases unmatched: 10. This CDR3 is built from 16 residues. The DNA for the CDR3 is TGTGCCAGCAGTGAGACCCCGGACAGGGGTACGGATACGCAGTATTTT. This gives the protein CASSETPDRGTDTQYF.

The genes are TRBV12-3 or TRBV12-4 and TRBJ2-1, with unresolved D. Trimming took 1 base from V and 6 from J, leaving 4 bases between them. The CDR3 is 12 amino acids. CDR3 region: CASSLEANEQFF. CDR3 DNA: TGTGCCAGCAGTTTAGAAGCCAATGAGCAGTTCTTC.

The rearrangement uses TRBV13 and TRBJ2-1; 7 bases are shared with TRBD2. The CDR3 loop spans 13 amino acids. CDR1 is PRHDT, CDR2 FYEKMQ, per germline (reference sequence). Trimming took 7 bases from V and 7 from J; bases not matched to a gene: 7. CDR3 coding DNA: TGTGCCAGCATACAAGCGGGATGGAATGAGCAGTTCTTC. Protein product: CASIQAGWNEQFF.

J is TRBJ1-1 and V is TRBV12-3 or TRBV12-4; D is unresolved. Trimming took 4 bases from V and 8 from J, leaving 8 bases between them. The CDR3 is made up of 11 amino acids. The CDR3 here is CASSYQTEAFF. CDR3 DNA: TGTGCCAGCAGTTACCAAACGGAAGCTTTCTTT.

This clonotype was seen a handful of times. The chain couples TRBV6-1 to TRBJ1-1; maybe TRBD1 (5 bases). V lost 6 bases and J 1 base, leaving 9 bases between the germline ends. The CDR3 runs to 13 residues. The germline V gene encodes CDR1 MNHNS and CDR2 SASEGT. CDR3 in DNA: TGTGCCAGCAGCTGGGGCTCGAACACTGAAGCTTTCTTT. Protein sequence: CASSWGSNTEAFF.

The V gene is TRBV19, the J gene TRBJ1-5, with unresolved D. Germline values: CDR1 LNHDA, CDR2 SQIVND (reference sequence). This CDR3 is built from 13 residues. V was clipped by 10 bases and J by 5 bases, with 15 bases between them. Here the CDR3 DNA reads TGTGCCATAGCGAGGAGTGGAGATCAGCCCCAGCATTTT. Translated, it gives CAIARSGDQPQHF.

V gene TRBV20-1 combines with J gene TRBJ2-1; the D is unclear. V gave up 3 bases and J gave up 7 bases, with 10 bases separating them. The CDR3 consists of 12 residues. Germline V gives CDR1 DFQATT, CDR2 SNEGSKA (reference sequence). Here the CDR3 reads CSARGFKNEQFF. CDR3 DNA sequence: TGCAGTGCTAGGGGATTTAAGAATGAGCAGTTCTTC.

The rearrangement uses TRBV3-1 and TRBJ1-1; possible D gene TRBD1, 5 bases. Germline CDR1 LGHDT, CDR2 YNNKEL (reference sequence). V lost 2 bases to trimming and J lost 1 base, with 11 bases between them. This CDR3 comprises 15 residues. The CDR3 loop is CASSQSGRTNTEAFF. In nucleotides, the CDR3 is TGTGCCAGCAGCCAATCGGGACGGACGAACACTGAAGCTTTCTTT.

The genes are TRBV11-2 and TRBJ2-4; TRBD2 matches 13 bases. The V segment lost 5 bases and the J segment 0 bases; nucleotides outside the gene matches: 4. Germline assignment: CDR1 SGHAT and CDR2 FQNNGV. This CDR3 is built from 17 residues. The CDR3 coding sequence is TGTGCCAGCAGCGAGGGACTAGCGGGGCTAGCCAAAAACATTCAGTACTTC. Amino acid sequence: CASSEGLAGLAKNIQYF.

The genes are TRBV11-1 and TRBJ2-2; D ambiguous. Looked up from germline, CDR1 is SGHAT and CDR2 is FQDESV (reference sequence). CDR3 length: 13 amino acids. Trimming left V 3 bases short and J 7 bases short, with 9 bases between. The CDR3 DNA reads TGTGCCAGCAGCTTCTTGCGTGACGGGGAGCTGTTTTTT. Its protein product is CASSFLRDGELFF.

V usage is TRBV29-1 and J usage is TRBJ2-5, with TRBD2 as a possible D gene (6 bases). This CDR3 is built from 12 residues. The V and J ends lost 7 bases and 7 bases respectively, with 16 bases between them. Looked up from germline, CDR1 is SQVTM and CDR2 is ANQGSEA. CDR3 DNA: TGCAGCGCTGGCGGGGCAGAAGGGACCCAGTACTTC. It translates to CSAGGAEGTQYF.

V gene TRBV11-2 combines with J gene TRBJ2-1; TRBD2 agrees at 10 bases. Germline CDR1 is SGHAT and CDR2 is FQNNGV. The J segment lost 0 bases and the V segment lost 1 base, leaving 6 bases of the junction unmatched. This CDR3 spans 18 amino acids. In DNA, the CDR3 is TGTGCCAGCAGCTTAGGACTAGCGGGTCTCTACTCCTACAATGAGCAGTTCTTC. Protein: CASSLGLAGLYSYNEQFF. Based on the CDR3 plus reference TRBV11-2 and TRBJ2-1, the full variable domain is EAGVAQSPRYKIIEKRQSVAFWCNPISGHATLYWYQQILGQGPKLLIQFQNNGVVDDSQLPKDRFSAERLKGVDSTLKIQPAKLEDSAVYLCASSLGLAGLYSYNEQFFGPGTRLTVL.

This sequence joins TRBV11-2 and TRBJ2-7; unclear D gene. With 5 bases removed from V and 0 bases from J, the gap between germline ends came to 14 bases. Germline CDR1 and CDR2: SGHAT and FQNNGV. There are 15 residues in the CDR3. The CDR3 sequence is CASSPTLLSSYEQYV. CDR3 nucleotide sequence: TGTGCCAGCAGCCCGACACTTCTGAGCTCCTACGAGCAGTACGTC.

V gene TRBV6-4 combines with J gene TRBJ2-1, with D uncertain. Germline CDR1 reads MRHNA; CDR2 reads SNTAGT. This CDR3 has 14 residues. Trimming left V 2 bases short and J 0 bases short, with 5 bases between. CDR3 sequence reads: CASSDGDSYNEQFF. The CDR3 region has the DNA TGTGCCAGCAGTGACGGGGACTCCTACAATGAGCAGTTCTTC.

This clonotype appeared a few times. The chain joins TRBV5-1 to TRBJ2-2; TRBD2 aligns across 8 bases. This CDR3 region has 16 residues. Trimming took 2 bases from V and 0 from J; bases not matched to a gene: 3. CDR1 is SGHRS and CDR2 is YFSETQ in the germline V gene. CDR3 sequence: CASSFRGGSNTGELFF. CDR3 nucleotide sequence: TGCGCCAGCAGCTTTCGGGGGGGATCGAACACCGGGGAGCTGTTTTTT.

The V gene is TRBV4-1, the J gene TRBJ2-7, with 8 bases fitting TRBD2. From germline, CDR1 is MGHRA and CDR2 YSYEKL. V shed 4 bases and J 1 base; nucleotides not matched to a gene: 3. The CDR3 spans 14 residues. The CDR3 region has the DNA TGCGCCAGCAGCCCCGGGACTAGTTCCTACGAGCAGTACTTC. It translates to CASSPGTSSYEQYF.

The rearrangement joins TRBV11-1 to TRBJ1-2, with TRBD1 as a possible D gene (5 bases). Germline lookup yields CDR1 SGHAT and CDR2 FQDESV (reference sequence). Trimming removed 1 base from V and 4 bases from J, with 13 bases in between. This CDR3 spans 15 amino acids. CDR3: CASSLEADRVYGYTF. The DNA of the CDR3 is TGTGCCAGCAGCTTAGAGGCCGACAGAGTCTATGGCTACACCTTC. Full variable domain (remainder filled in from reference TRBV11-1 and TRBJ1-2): EAEVAQSPRYKITEKSQAVAFWCDPISGHATLYWYRQILGQGPELLVQFQDESVVDDSQLPKDRFSAERLKGVDSTLKIQPAELGDSAMYLCASSLEADRVYGYTFGSGTRLTVV.

DNA of the CDR3: TGTGCCAGCAGCTCCCGCGGGGGGCCATGGACCGGGGAGCTGTTTTTT. Its translation: CASSSRGGPWTGELFF. The V call is TRBV7-1, the J call TRBJ2-2; 8 bases map to TRBD2. TRBV7-1 carries the ORF label, with uncertain function. CDR3 size: 16 residues. Trimming cost V 3 bases and J 5 bases; bases outside gene matches: 8.

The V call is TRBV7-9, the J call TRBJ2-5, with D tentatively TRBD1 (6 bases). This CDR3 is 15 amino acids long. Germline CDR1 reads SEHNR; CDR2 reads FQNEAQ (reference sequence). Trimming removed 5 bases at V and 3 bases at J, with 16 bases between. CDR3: CASSGWTETKETQYF. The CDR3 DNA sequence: TGTGCCAGCAGCGGATGGACAGAAACTAAAGAGACCCAGTACTTC.

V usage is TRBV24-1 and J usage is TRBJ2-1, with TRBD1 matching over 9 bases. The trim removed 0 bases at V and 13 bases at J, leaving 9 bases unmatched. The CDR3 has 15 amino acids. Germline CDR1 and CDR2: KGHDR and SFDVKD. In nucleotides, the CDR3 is TGTGCCACCAGTGATTTGGAGACAGGGGGATTTCGACAGTTCTTC. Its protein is CATSDLETGGFRQFF.

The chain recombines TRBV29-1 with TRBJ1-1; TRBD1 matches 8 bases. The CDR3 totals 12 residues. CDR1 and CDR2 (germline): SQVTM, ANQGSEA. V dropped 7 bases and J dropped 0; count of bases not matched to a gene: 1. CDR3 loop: CSGTGMNTEAFF. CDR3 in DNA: TGCAGCGGGACAGGGATGAACACTGAAGCTTTCTTT.